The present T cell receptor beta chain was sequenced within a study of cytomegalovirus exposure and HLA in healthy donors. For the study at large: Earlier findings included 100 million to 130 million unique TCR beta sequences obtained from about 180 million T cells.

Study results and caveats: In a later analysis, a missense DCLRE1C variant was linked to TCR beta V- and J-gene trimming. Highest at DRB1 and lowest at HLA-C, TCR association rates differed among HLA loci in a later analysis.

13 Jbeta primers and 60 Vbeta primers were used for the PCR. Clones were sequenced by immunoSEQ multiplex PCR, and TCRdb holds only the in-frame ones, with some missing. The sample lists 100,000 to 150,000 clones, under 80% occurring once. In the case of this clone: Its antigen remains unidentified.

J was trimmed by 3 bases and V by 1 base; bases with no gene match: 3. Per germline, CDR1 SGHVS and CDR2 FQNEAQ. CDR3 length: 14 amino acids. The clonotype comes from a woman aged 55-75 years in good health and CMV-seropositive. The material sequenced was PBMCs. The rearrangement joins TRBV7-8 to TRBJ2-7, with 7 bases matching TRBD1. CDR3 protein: CASSLGGTDYEQYF. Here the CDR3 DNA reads TGTGCCAGCAGCTTAGGGGGGACAGACTACGAGCAGTACTTC.